One TCR beta chain is described in this entry. The antigen it binds to is not known. No much larger clone is present one base from it, and per-base qualities are unavailable. The data were taken from a study of T cell responses to AZD1222 COVID-19 vaccine (dated by TCRdb to the early 2020s). Background on the whole study: TCR sequencing covered over 230 trial participants: 200 to 220 given two doses of AZD1222 and around 25 given two doses of MenACWY control vaccine. Enrollment into the trials was organized by age into subgroups of 18-55, 56-69 and 70-plus years, and those subgroups contained approximately 160, 26 and 62 TCR-sequenced participants, respectively.

The CDR3 regions of human TCRbeta chains were analyzed by immunosequencing. Per the authors' processing: Repertoire TCRs were matched against a reference library of SARS-CoV-2-specific TCRs generated with the MIRA antigen-specificity platform. Breadth meant the fraction of unique TCRs that were SARS-CoV-2-associated, whereas depth meant the fraction of total T cells that were SARS-CoV-2-associated. Using the MIRA data, every spike-specific TCR was mapped to the spike region that the TCR reacted to and assigned to either a CD4 or a CD8 class. Log10-transformed breadth and depth values were compared by one-way ANOVA with Sidak's multiple comparisons tests. TCRdb obtained this table from immuneACCESS and retained in-frame rearrangements with V and J assigned. These tables miss some clones; where compared with another copy, unresolved V genes account for less than half of the shortfall, and the remainder is unexplained. That table furnishes V, J and clone size, whereas the DNA furnished D and trimming. This sample lists around 140,000 clones; 91% were detected once. The top ten clonotypes cover around 3.8% of the sample.

Reading the label with the study, this specimen's time point is: about 28 days (+/-7) after the second vaccine dose. Because spike-specific TCR depth and breadth did not differ between the two schedules, AZD1222 recipients who got a second dose at roughly 4 weeks were pooled with those who got a second dose at roughly 12 weeks. Vaccinee samples came from UK trials COV001 and COV002, including a single-blind randomized controlled phase 2/3 trial of AZD1222 (ChAdOx1 nCoV-19) in healthy adults. For TCRbeta chain sequencing, PBMC samples from trial participants were taken at day 0 and at day 28 after the second dose. Findings and caveats that apply to the study as a whole: The 56-69-year group was small, and its depth increase did not reach significance, likely because of low power. The whole spike protein was spanned by vaccine-associated CD4 TCRs, and dominant responses were seen in regions 160-218 and 743-854. Conclusions about previously exposed vaccinees are limited, since just 6 or 7 AZD1222 recipients were seropositive for SARS-CoV-2 at baseline. Because no samples from the day 14 peak response were available, repertoires could be characterized only after the peak T cell response. Nearly half of unique spike-specific TCRs reportedly recognized epitopes outside regions mutated in the B.1.351 and B.1.1.7 variants. Participants were mostly white British and included more females than males, and it was suggested by the authors that clonal diversity may have been underestimated. Spike-specific TCR breadth and depth rose significantly after two AZD1222 doses compared with day 0 and with MenACWY recipients.

As encoded in the germline V gene, CDR1 is MNHEY while CDR2 is SVGAGI. Trimming costs V 8 bases and J 0 bases, and their ends lie 16 bases apart. Counted from cysteine to phenylalanine, this CDR3 has 15 amino acids. Only the CDR3 DNA is retained, 45 bases long and in frame from the first base. Here the sequenced sample was peripheral blood, taken 28 days after the second AZD1222 dose. This receptor chain uses TRBV6-5 and TRBJ1-1; no confident D gene assignment can be made. This receptor was obtained from an adult who received the AZD1222 COVID-19 vaccine. In nucleotide form, the sequence is TGTGCCAGCCGCTTGGACCTCCGTATGAACACTGAAGCTTTCTTT. Translated, this gives CASRLDLRMNTEAFF.